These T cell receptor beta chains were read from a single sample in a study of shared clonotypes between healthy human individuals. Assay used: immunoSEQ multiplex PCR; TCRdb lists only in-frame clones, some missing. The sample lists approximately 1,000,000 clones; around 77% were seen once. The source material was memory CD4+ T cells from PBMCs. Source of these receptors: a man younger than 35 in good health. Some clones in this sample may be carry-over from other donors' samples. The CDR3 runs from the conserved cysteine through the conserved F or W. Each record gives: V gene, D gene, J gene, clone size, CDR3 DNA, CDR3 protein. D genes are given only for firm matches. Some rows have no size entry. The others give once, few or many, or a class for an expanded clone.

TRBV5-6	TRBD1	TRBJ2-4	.	TGTGCCAGCAGCTCCGGGACAGGGGGCAGTTGGGACATTCAGTACTTC	CASSSGTGGSWDIQYF
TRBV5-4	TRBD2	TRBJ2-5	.	TGTGCCAGCAGCTTGGGCGGTAGCGGGAGTGAGACCCAGTACTTC	CASSLGGSGSETQYF
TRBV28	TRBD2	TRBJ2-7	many	TGTGCCAGCAGTTTGGGTCTAGCGGGAGGAAAAGCCTACGAGCAGTACTTC	CASSLGLAGGKAYEQYF
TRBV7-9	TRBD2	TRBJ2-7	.	TGTGCCAGCAGCTCAACTAGCGGGAGTTACGAGCAGTATTTC	CASSSTSGSYEQYF
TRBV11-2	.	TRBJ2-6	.	TGTGCCAGCAGCCCCAGGGTGGCATCACCGAGCTCTGGGGCCAACGTCCTGACTTTC	CASSPRVASPSSGANVLTF
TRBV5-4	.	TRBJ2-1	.	TGTGCCAGCAGCCGGGACTCACTCGACAATGAGCAGTTCTTC	CASSRDSLDNEQFF
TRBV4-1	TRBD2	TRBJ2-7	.	TGCGCCAGCAGCCCCAGACTAGCGGGGTTCTACGAGCAGTACTTC	CASSPRLAGFYEQYF
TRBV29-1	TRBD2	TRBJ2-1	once	TGCAGCGTCCCCGGTAATAGCGGGAGGGCAGGGGTGAATGAGCAGTTCTTC	CSVPGNSGRAGVNEQFF
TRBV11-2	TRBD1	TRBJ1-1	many	TGTGCCAGCAGCTACTATCCGGGACAGGGCACGAAGTGGGGGTTT	CASSYYPGQGTKWGF
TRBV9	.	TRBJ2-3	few	TGTGCCAGCAGCGACGACGGAGGGGCCGCGACAGATACGCAGTATTTT	CASSDDGGAATDTQYF
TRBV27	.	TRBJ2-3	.	TGTGCCAGCAGTCCGACCGGGCCTAACACAGATACGCAGTATTTT	CASSPTGPNTDTQYF
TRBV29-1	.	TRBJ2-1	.	TGCAGCGTTGAAATTCCTGGCCAGAGCTCCTACAATGAGCAGTTCTTC	CSVEIPGQSSYNEQFF
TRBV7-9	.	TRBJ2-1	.	TGTGCCAGCAGCCGAATCCAGACCGTGGACAATGAGCAGTTCTTC	CASSRIQTVDNEQFF
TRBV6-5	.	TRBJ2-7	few	TGTGCCAGCAGTCCATACTTCGACAGTCACTACGAGCAGTACTTC	CASSPYFDSHYEQYF
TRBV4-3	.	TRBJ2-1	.	TGCGCCAGCAGCCAAGCAGCAGAGAACTACAATGAGCAGTTCTTC	CASSQAAENYNEQFF
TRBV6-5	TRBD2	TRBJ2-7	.	TGTGCCAGCAGTTACGCGGGAGGGCCGGGCTACGAGCAGTACTTC	CASSYAGGPGYEQYF
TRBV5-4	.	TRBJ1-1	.	TGTGCCAGCAACAATCCGGGCACTGAAGCTTTCTTT	CASNNPGTEAFF
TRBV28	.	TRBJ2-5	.	TGTGCCAGCAGTTTGTCGGACAGTCAAGAGACCCAGTACTTC	CASSLSDSQETQYF
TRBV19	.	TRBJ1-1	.	TGTGCCAGTGGAGATACAAACGGTGAAGCTTTCTTT	CASGDTNGEAFF
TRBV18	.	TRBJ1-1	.	TGTGCCAGCTCACCACGGGGGTCAAGCGAGAGCACTGAAGCTTTCTTT	CASSPRGSSESTEAFF
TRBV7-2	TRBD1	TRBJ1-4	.	TGTGCCAGCAGTCTTAGGGACAGGGGGGAAAAACTGTTTTTT	CASSLRDRGEKLFF
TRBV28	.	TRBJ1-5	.	TGTGCCAGCAGTCCCCGGGCGGGGGGGCGAGGGCAGCCCCAGCATTTT	CASSPRAGGRGQPQHF
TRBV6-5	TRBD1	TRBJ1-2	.	TGTGCCAGCAGACAACCGGGACAGGGGAACTATGGCTACACCTTC	CASRQPGQGNYGYTF
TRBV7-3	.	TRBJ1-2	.	TGTGCCAGCAGCTTAAACCGGGTCGGCTATGGCTACACCTTC	CASSLNRVGYGYTF
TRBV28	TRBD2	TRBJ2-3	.	TGTGCCAGCACCCGTAGCGGGATCACAGATACGCAGTATTTT	CASTRSGITDTQYF
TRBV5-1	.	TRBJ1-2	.	TGCGCCAGCAGCTTGGCTCCCGACCTCTATGGCTACACCTTC	CASSLAPDLYGYTF
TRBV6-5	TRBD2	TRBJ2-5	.	TGTGCCAGCACTCAGGGGGCTAGCGGGGGGTCCCAGTACTTC	CASTQGASGGSQYF
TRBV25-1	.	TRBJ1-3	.	TGTGCCAGCAGTGAACATAAGTTTTACTCTGGAAACACCATATATTTT	CASSEHKFYSGNTIYF
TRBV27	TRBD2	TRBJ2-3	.	TGTGCCAGCAGCCCCAAACCGGTACGGACTAGCGGGAGGTGGGATACGCAGTATTTT	CASSPKPVRTSGRWDTQYF
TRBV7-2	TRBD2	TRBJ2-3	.	TGTGCCAGCAGCTTAGGGGGAGGGACCACAGATACGCAGTATTTT	CASSLGGGTTDTQYF
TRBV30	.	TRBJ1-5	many	TGTGCCTGGAGTGCCCCAGGGTATGGCAATCAGCCCCAGCATTTT	CAWSAPGYGNQPQHF
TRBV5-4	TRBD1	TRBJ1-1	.	TGTGCCAGCAGCTTGCCCTGGCAGGGGGGCACTGAAGCTTTCTTT	CASSLPWQGGTEAFF
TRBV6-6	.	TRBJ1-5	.	TGTGCCAGCAGGAAGGGGGGGCAGGCCAATCAGCCCCAGCATTTT	CASRKGGQANQPQHF
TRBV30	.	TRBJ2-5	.	TGTGCCTGGAGTGTACCCCTGAAGACCCAGTACTTC	CAWSVPLKTQYF
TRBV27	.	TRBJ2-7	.	TGTGCCAGCAGTTCCCCGGGGCAATCCTACGAGCAGTACTTC	CASSSPGQSYEQYF
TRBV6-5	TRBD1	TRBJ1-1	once	TGTGCCAGCAGTTCCAGGGGGGGTAAGTCAGTTGAAGCTTTCTTT	CASSSRGGKSVEAFF
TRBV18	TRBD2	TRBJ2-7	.	TGTGCCAGCTCACCGGGACTAGCGGGAGACTACGAGCAGTACTTC	CASSPGLAGDYEQYF
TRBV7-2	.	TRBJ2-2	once	TGTGCCAGCAGCTTAGGGGAACAGGGGAGGTTTAGGACCGGGGAGCTGTTTTTT	CASSLGEQGRFRTGELFF
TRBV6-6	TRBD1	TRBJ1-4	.	TGTGCCAGCAGTTACTCGACAGGGCAACGTGAAAAACTGTTTTTT	CASSYSTGQREKLFF
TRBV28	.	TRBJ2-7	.	TGTGCCAGCAGTTTATCGGGAGTGGCCTACGAGCAGTACTTC	CASSLSGVAYEQYF
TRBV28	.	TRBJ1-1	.	TGTGCCAGCAGTTTAACACTGGACGGGTTTGCTGAAGCTTTCTTT	CASSLTLDGFAEAFF
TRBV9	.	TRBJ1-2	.	TGTGCCAGCAGCGTAGGGGCGAGCTATGGCTACACCTTC	CASSVGASYGYTF
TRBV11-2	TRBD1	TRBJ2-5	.	TGTGCCAGCAGCGCCGGTCCGACAGGGGGACAGACCCAGTACTTC	CASSAGPTGGQTQYF
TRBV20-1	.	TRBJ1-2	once	TGCAGTGCTAGAATTGCCTATGGCTACACCTTC	CSARIAYGYTF
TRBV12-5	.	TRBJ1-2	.	TGTGCTAGTGGTTTGCCCCACAGGGTAGGATATGGCTACACCTTC	CASGLPHRVGYGYTF
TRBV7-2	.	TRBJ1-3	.	TGTGCCAGCAGCTCAACCGGTGGGGGTGGAAACACCATATATTTT	CASSSTGGGGNTIYF
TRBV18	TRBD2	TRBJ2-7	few	TGTGCCAGCTCGCGAGGACTAGCGGGAGATGCCGAGCAGTACTTC	CASSRGLAGDAEQYF
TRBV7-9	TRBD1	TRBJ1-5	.	TGTGCCAGCAGCCCGGGACAGGGGTACCAGCCCCAGCATTTT	CASSPGQGYQPQHF
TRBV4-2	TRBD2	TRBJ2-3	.	TGTGCCAGCGGCCAAGCTAGCGGTCGCGGCACAGATACGCAGTATTTT	CASGQASGRGTDTQYF
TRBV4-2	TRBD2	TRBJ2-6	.	TGTGCCAGCAGCCCGGGACTAGCGGGAGATGGGGCCAACGTCCTGACTTTC	CASSPGLAGDGANVLTF